This TCR beta chain originates from a study of shared clonotypes between healthy human individuals. Terminally differentiated effector memory CD45RA+ cells were left out of the naive CD8 fraction, which was CD45RO-negative and positively selected for CCR7. Adult Caucasians living in Nashville, Tennessee made up all of the donors. The protocol was immunoSEQ multiplex PCR, while the TCRdb copy is restricted to in-frame clones and leaves out a portion. The sample comprises about 610,000 clones, 96% of which are singletons, and approximately 0.1% rests with the top ten. Study-level findings and limits: Unshared clonotypes carried lower generation probabilities than those common to all four donors. At large depth, rarefaction still showed sorted-subset sequencing to be incomplete.

A note on this clone: The antigen is undetermined.

Specimen: naive CD8+ T cells sorted from blood. The clonotype originates from a woman in her twenties or thirties in good health.

As DNA, the CDR3 is TGCGCCAGCAGCCAACGTCCGGGACAGGCTCTCTCTGGGGCCAACGTCCTGACTTTC. Amino acids: CASSQRPGQALSGANVLTF. The chain is built from TRBV4-1 and TRBJ2-6, with 8 nucleotides matching TRBD1. V trimming: 2 bases; J trimming: 0 bases; junction bases outside the gene matches: 9. The CDR3 loop spans 19 amino acids. Germline V CDR1 and CDR2: MGHRA, YSYEKL.